Reported below is one T cell receptor beta chain. Other nucleotide sequences in the sample specify the same CDR3. V shed 0 bases and J shed 6 bases, with 6 bases lying between them. Germline CDR1 reads SGHTA; CDR2 reads FQGNSA. The CDR3 totals 12 residues. Sequenced by immunoSEQ multiplex PCR; TCRdb stores in-frame clones only, minus some. The sample shows 120,000 to 150,000 clones, around 88% of them seen only once. The sample originates from a study of radiation and T cells in renal cell carcinoma. As for time point: blood 4 weeks post-SBRT, at nephrectomy. As to treatment: 15 Gy SBRT to primary tumor, nephrectomy 4 weeks later. After SBRT, blood was collected at 2 and 4 weeks, plus baseline.

The V and J genes are TRBV7-2 and TRBJ2-7; no clear D. This TCR derives from a woman aged 50 to 60 with renal cell carcinoma. This material consisted of blood, taken from a patient whose treatment included radiotherapy and nephrectomy. This CDR3 reads CASSLALGEQYF. The CDR3 bases are TGTGCCAGCAGCTTAGCGCTGGGCGAGCAGTACTTC.